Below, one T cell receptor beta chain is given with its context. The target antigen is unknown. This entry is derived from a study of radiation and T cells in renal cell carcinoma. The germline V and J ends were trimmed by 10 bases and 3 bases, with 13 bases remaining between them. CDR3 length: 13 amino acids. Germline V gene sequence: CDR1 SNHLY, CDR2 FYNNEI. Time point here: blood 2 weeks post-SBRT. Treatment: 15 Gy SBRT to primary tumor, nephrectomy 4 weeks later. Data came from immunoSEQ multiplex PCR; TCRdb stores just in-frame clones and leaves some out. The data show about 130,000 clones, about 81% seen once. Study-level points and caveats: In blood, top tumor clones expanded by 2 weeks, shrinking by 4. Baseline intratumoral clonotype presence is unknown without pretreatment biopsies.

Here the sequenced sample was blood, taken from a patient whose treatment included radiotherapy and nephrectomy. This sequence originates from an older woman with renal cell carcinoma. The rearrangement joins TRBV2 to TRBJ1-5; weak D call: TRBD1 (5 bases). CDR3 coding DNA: TGTGCCACCACCCTGGACAACAATCAGCCCCAGCATTTT. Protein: CATTLDNNQPQHF.